The clone carrying this T cell receptor (beta chain) came up many times. Its target is unknown. These data are taken from a study of human T cells and chemical hapten exposure. Time point given: pre-sensitization, week 0. The treatment: therapeutic diphenylcyclopropenone sensitization with weekly scalp DPC. Findings of the study overall: Significantly more large CDR3 similarity clusters were formed by expanded TCRs than by controls.

TCRdb re-derived calls from the RACE reads in MiXCR, one entry per CDR3 protein. Found here are around 60,000 distinct CDR3 sequences, approximately 6.7% of them singletons; the top ten hold about 1.5%. The specimen comprised whole blood, sampled in connection with sensitization to the hapten diphenylcyclopropenone (DPC). The TCR originated in a woman aged 25 to 39 with alopecia areata. Some clones in this sample may be carry-over from other donors' samples.

CDR3 residues: CASSEWRGSGGYTF. In DNA form, the CDR3 reads TGTGCCAGCAGTGAATGGAGGGGGTCTGGTGGCTACACCTTC. This chain uses TRBV2 with TRBJ1-2; D might be TRBD1 (6 bases). The CDR3 has 14 residues. Trimming removed 2 bases at V and 7 bases at J, with 14 bases between. Germline V CDR1 and CDR2: SNHLY, FYNNEI.